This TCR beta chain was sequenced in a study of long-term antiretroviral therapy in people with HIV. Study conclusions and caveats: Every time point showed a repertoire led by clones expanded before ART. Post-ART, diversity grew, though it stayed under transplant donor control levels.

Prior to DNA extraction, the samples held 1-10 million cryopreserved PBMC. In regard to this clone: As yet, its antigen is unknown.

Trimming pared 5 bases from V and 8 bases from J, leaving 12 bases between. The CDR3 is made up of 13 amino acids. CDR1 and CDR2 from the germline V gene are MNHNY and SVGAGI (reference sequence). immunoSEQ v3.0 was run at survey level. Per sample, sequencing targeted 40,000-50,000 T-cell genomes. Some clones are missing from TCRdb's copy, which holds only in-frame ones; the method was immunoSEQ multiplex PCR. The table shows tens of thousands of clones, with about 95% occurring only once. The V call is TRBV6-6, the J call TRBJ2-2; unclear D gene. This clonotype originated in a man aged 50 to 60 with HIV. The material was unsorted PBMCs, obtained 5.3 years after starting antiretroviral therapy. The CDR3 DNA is TGTGCCAGCAGTGACCCGGGTGGTGGGGAGCTGTTTTTT. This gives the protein CASSDPGGGELFF.